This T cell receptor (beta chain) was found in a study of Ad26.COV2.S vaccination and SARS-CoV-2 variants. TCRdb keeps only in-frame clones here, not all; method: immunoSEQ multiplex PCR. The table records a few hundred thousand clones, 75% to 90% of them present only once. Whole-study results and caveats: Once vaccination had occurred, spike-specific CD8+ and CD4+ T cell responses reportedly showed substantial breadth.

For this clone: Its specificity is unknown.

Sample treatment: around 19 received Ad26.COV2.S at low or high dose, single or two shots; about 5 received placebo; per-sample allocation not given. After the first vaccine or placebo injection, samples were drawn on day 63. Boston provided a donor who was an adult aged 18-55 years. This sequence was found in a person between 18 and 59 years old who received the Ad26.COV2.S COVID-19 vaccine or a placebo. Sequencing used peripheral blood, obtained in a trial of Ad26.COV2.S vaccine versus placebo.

The CDR3 DNA reads as TGTGCCATCCGAAAGGGGGCCTTCTACAATGAGCAGTTCTTC. Amino acid sequence: CAIRKGAFYNEQFF. The rearrangement links TRBV27 to TRBJ2-1, with 7 bases that match TRBD1. The CDR3 is 14 residues long. Germline V gene data show CDR1 as MNHEY and CDR2 as SMNVEV (reference sequence). V was pared by 10 bases and J by 3 bases, with 9 bases of the junction left unmatched.